One and the same sample provided the 26 T cell receptor beta chains below, sequenced in a study of blood T cell repertoires in COVID-19. The repertoire was sequenced with immunoSEQ multiplex PCR; TCRdb's copy has only in-frame clones and lacks some. The sample consists of a few hundred thousand clones, around 92% of them appearing once. Sequencing was done on a sample of peripheral blood. Receptor source: a woman aged 25 to 45 with COVID-19, enrolled during active disease.

V gene TRBV24-1 combines with J gene TRBJ1-5; D gene uncertain. Looked up from germline, CDR1 is KGHDR and CDR2 is SFDVKD. CDR3 length equals 12 residues. V was pared by 10 bases and J by 4 bases, with 10 bases between. CDR3 loop: CATSESNQPQHF. CDR3 sequence (DNA): TGTGCCACGTCGGAGAGTAATCAGCCCCAGCATTTT.

This clone came up a few times. This chain uses TRBV7-2 with TRBJ2-5; TRBD1 matches 7 bases. The J segment lost 7 bases and the V segment lost 1 base, leaving 15 bases of the junction unmatched. Germline assignment: CDR1 SGHTA and CDR2 FQGNSA. This CDR3 contains 17 residues. The CDR3 here is CASSLVTRRQGDGTQYF. The CDR3 nucleotides read TGTGCCAGCAGCTTAGTAACCCGGCGGCAGGGGGACGGGACCCAGTACTTC.

V is TRBV5-4 and J is TRBJ1-2; 7 nucleotides line up with TRBD1. The CDR3 is 15 amino acids. V was pared by 0 bases and J by 4 bases, with 6 bases of the junction left unmatched. Germline CDR1 is SGHNT and CDR2 is YYREEE (reference sequence). CDR3 bases: TGTGCCAGCAGCTTGGTTCAGGCAGGGGGCTATGGCTACACCTTC. Protein product: CASSLVQAGGYGYTF.

The V and J genes are TRBV13 and TRBJ2-5; 7 bases map to TRBD2. Germline V gene lookup returns CDR1 PRHDT and CDR2 FYEKMQ (reference sequence). This CDR3 contains 15 residues. V lost 5 bases and J lost 2; bases outside the gene matches: 8. The CDR3 DNA sequence: TGTGCCAGCAGCCTCCCGGGAGGCATACAAGAGACCCAGTACTTC. Its translation: CASSLPGGIQETQYF.

This chain uses TRBV4-1 with TRBJ2-7; 11 bases line up with TRBD1. Germline V gene lookup returns CDR1 MGHRA and CDR2 YSYEKL. V shed 6 bases, J shed 5 bases, and the junction held 6 bases outside the gene matches. CDR3 length equals 14 residues. In DNA, the CDR3 is TGCGCCAGCAGTCTAGGACAGGGGGCCAACGAGCAGTACTTC. It codes for CASSLGQGANEQYF.

The J gene is TRBJ1-6, the V gene TRBV7-9; 9 bases agree with TRBD1. The CDR3 consists of 15 residues. V shed 6 bases and J 7 bases; nucleotides not matched to a gene: 7. The V gene's germline CDR1 is SEHNR and CDR2 FQNEAQ (reference sequence). This chain's CDR3 is CASRLTGQGNSPLHF. DNA for the CDR3: TGTGCCAGCAGGCTAACCGGACAGGGGAATTCACCCCTCCACTTT.

This clone turned up a few times. V and J are TRBV18 and TRBJ2-5; 7 positions match TRBD1. V shed 6 bases and J 5 bases; nucleotides not matched to a gene: 21. Germline V lookup: CDR1 KGHSH, CDR2 LQKENI. This CDR3 comprises 18 residues. The CDR3 loop is CASSQFSGTDRLSETQYF. In DNA form, the CDR3 reads TGTGCCAGCTCCCAATTTTCCGGGACAGACCGCTTATCGGAGACCCAGTACTTC.

The chain is built from TRBV7-9 and TRBJ2-1, with 8 bases matching TRBD2. CDR1 and CDR2 from the germline V gene are SEHNR and FQNEAQ (reference sequence). J was trimmed by 6 bases and V by 2 bases; bases with no gene match: 6. The CDR3 spans 15 residues. The CDR3 DNA reads as TGTGCCAGCAGCTTAACACGGGGGGGCCTCAATGAGCAGTTCTTC. Translating gives CASSLTRGGLNEQFF.

J is TRBJ2-2 and V is TRBV21-1; no check of the table's D call, TRBD1, against the DNA was made. TRBV21-1 is designated a pseudogene. The CDR3 has 19 residues. CDR3 in amino acids: CASSTKYPQGAPNTGELFF. The CDR3 DNA sequence: TGTGCCAGCAGCACAAAATACCCCCAGGGGGCGCCGAACACCGGGGAGCTGTTTTTT.

The chain joins TRBV6-6 to TRBJ1-2, with 8 bases lining up with TRBD1. From germline, CDR1 is MNHNY and CDR2 SVGAGI (reference sequence). The CDR3 has 13 amino acids. V lost 6 bases to trimming and J lost 3 bases; unmatched junction nucleotides: 3. The CDR3 DNA sequence: TGTGCCAGCAGATTGGGACAGGACTATGGCTACACCTTC. Protein sequence: CASRLGQDYGYTF.

The chain is built from TRBV2 and TRBJ1-6; no clear D. V shed 3 bases and J shed 10 bases, with 16 bases lying between them. CDR3 size: 15 residues. Germline CDR1 is SNHLY and CDR2 is FYNNEI. The CDR3 nucleotides read TGTGCCAGCAGTGATTGGTCTCGAGCGGGGTCACCCCTCCACTTT. Translation: CASSDWSRAGSPLHF.

This chain connects TRBV7-9 to TRBJ1-1; possibly TRBD1 for D (5 bases). Trimming pared 5 bases from V and 2 bases from J, leaving 21 bases between. Germline CDR1 reads SEHNR; CDR2 reads FQNEAQ (reference sequence). The CDR3 extends over 17 amino acids. The CDR3 reads CASSPSRGRRVNTEAFF. The CDR3 DNA reads TGTGCCAGCAGCCCAAGTCGAGGCCGCAGGGTAAACACTGAAGCTTTCTTT.

The CDR3 nucleotides are TGTGCCAGCAGTTCCGGACAGACAGGGGTGAACACCATATATTTT. Its protein product is CASSSGQTGVNTIYF. The rearrangement uses TRBV5-4 and TRBJ1-3; TRBD1 matches at 8 bases. The V gene end was trimmed by 5 bases and the J gene end by 7 bases; junction bases not matched to a gene: 11. The CDR3 is made up of 15 amino acids. Germline loops: CDR1 SGHNT, CDR2 YYREEE (reference sequence).

This sequence joins TRBV19 and TRBJ1-5; the D gene is possibly TRBD1 (6 bases). V was trimmed by 5 bases and J by 0 bases, leaving 20 bases between them. This CDR3 region has 18 residues. The germline V gene encodes CDR1 LNHDA and CDR2 SQIVND (reference sequence). The CDR3, as DNA: TGTGCCAGTAGTTCCGGGACAAGGGCCTCAGGTAGCAATCAGCCCCAGCATTTT. Translating it yields CASSSGTRASGSNQPQHF.

The genes are TRBV7-9 and TRBJ2-5; weak D call: TRBD2 (7 bases). The germline V gene has CDR1 SEHNR and CDR2 FQNEAQ (reference sequence). This CDR3 is 17 amino acids long. The germline V and J ends were trimmed by 3 bases and 4 bases, with 21 bases remaining between them. The CDR3 loop is CASSFIVSRGAPETQYF. CDR3 sequence (DNA): TGTGCCAGCAGCTTTATTGTGTCCCGGGGGGCCCCAGAGACCCAGTACTTC.

The chain employs TRBV14 and TRBJ1-5; D call uncertain. V lost 4 bases and J 0 bases, leaving 19 bases between the germline ends. The V gene's germline CDR1 is SGHDN and CDR2 FVKESK. CDR3 length equals 18 residues. CDR3 amino acids: CASSLVQKDKYSNQPQHF. The DNA for the CDR3 is TGTGCCAGCAGCCTTGTACAGAAGGATAAATATAGCAATCAGCCCCAGCATTTT.

The rearrangement links TRBV27 to TRBJ2-3; 11 bases are shared with TRBD2. Germline V lookup: CDR1 MNHEY, CDR2 SMNVEV (reference sequence). The J segment lost 2 bases and the V segment lost 6 bases, leaving 10 bases of the junction unmatched. The CDR3 contains 17 residues. In DNA, the CDR3 is TGTGCCAGCAGACAACTCATAGCGGGGGGGTCCACAGATACGCAGTATTTT. Translated, it gives CASRQLIAGGSTDTQYF.

As for this clone: The junction does not match germline at one end; this may be a read error. The chain recombines TRBV6-1 with TRBJ1-4; tentatively, D is TRBD1 (5 bases). The CDR3 consists of 11 residues. The germline CDR1 and CDR2 sequences are MNHNS and SASEGT. The CDR3 loop is CASSEAGGRIF. Here the CDR3 DNA reads TGTGCCAGCAGTGAAGCGGGGGGACGAATTTTT.

V and J are TRBV7-9 and TRBJ1-5; possible D gene TRBD1, 6 bases. This CDR3 has 16 residues. Deletions cut 4 bases from V and 7 bases from J, with 20 bases between. The germline CDR1 and CDR2 sequences are SEHNR and FQNEAQ (reference sequence). The CDR3 DNA follows: TGTGCCAGCAGCTCAGGGGCAGGTCCTACCGGGCAGCCCCAGCATTTT. Amino acids: CASSSGAGPTGQPQHF.

The chain links TRBV3-1 (or the pseudogene TRBV3-2) to TRBJ1-1; no definite D call. Deletions cut 5 bases from V and 2 bases from J, with 6 bases between. The germline V gene has CDR1 LGHDT and CDR2 YNNKEL (reference sequence). This CDR3 has 12 residues. CDR3 bases: TGTGCCAGCAGCACAGCAAACACTGAAGCTTTCTTT. Translation: CASSTANTEAFF.

This sequence joins TRBV6-1 and TRBJ2-1, with 8 positions matching TRBD2. Trimming took 1 base from V and 4 from J; bases not matched to a gene: 6. The CDR3 has 16 residues. Germline values: CDR1 MNHNS, CDR2 SASEGT. CDR3 in DNA: TGTGCCAGCAGTGAAGAAGGCGGGGGGATTTACAATGAGCAGTTCTTC. This gives the protein CASSEEGGGIYNEQFF.

This chain links TRBV28 with TRBJ2-6; the D is unclear. This CDR3 comprises 16 residues. Between the trimmed V and J ends, which lost 8 bases and 2 bases, there was a span of 16 bases. Germline CDR1 reads MDHEN; CDR2 reads SYDVKM. CDR3 residues: CASSRVPATGANVLTF. The CDR3 coding sequence is TGTGCCAGCTCCCGGGTCCCGGCAACTGGGGCCAACGTCCTGACTTTC. The full variable domain, with the rest looked up from reference TRBV28 and TRBJ2-6, is DVKVTQSSRYLVKRTGEKVFLECVQDMDHENMFWYRQDPGLGLRLIYFSYDVKMKEKGDIPEGYSVSREKKERFSLILESASTNQTSMYLCASSRVPATGANVLTFGAGSRLTVL.

The chain employs TRBV28 and TRBJ1-3; no clear D gene. V lost 3 bases to trimming and J lost 7 bases, with 10 bases between them. CDR1 is MDHEN and CDR2 is SYDVKM in the germline V gene. This CDR3 spans 13 amino acids. As DNA, the CDR3 is TGTGCCAGCAGTTTGTTCCCTGTGAACACCATATATTTT. Protein: CASSLFPVNTIYF. The full variable domain, its missing parts supplied by reference TRBV28 and TRBJ1-3, is DVKVTQSSRYLVKRTGEKVFLECVQDMDHENMFWYRQDPGLGLRLIYFSYDVKMKEKGDIPEGYSVSREKKERFSLILESASTNQTSMYLCASSLFPVNTIYFGEGSWLTVV.

This clone came up a few times. CDR3 region: CASSPTGATNEKLFF. Here the CDR3 DNA reads TGCGCCAGCAGCCCGACAGGGGCAACTAATGAAAAACTGTTTTTT. The chain recombines TRBV5-1 with TRBJ1-4; 8 bases match TRBD1. With 4 bases clipped from V and 0 bases from J, the junction kept 2 bases outside the gene matches. CDR3 length: 15 residues. Germline V gene lookup returns CDR1 SGHRS and CDR2 YFSETQ.

CDR3 region: CATGQGKTTQAEAFF. CDR3 nucleotide sequence: TGTGCCACCGGACAGGGGAAAACAACTCAGGCTGAAGCTTTCTTT. V is TRBV10-3 and J is TRBJ1-1; TRBD1 matches at 9 bases. Per the germline V gene, CDR1 is ENHRY and CDR2 is SYGVKD. The CDR3 is 15 residues long. V lost 10 bases to trimming and J lost 6 bases; unmatched junction nucleotides: 15.

The rearrangement uses TRBV3-1 (or the pseudogene TRBV3-2) and TRBJ1-1; D might be TRBD1 (5 bases). The CDR3 runs to 12 residues. V shed 4 bases and J shed 10 bases, with 13 bases lying between them. The germline CDR1 and CDR2 sequences are LGHDT and YNNKEL (reference sequence). As DNA, the CDR3 is TGTGCCAGCAGCCCAGGAGGGGTGGTAGCTTTCTTT. The encoded protein is CASSPGGVVAFF.